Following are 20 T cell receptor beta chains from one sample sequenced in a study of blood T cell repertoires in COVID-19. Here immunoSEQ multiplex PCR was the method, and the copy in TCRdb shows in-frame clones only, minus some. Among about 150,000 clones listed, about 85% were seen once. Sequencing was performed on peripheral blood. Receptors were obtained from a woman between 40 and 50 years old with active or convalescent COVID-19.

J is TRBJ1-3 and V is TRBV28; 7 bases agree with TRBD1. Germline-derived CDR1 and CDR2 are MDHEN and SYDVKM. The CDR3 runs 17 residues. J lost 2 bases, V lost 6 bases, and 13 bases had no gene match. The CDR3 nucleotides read TGTGCCAGCAGCTCCGGGACAGAAAGAGTCGCTGGAAACACCATATATTTT. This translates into CASSSGTERVAGNTIYF. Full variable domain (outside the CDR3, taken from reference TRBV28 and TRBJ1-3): DVKVTQSSRYLVKRTGEKVFLECVQDMDHENMFWYRQDPGLGLRLIYFSYDVKMKEKGDIPEGYSVSREKKERFSLILESASTNQTSMYLCASSSGTERVAGNTIYFGEGSWLTVV.

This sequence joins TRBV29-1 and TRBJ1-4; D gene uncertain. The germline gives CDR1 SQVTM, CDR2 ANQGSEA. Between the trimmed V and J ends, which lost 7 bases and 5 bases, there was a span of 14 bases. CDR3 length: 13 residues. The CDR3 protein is CSEEGTGNEKLFF. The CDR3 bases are TGCAGCGAGGAGGGTACCGGGAATGAAAAACTGTTTTTT.

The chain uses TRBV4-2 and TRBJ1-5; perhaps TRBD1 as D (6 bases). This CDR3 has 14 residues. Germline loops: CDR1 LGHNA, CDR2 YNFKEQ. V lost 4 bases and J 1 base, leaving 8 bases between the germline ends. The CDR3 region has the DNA TGTGCCAGCAGCCGAGGACAGAGCAATCAGCCCCAGCATTTT. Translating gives CASSRGQSNQPQHF.

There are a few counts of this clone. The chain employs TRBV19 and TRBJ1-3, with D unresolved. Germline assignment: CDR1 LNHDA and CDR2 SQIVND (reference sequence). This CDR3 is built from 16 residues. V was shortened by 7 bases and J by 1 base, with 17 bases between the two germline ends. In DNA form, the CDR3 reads TGTGCCAGTACCACCTGGGAGGCCAGGTCTGGAAACACCATATATTTT. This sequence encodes CASTTWEARSGNTIYF. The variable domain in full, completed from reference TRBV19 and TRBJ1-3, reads DGGITQSPKYLFRKEGQNVTLSCEQNLNHDAMYWYRQDPGQGLRLIYYSQIVNDFQKGDIAEGYSVSREKKESFPLTVTSAQKNPTAFYLCASTTWEARSGNTIYFGEGSWLTVV.

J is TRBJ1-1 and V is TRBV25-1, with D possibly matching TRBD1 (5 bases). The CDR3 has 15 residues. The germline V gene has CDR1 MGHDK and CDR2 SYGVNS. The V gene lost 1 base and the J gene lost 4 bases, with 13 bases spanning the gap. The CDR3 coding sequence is TGTGCCAGCAGTGAATTCACCGACCAGGGCACTGAAGCTTTCTTT. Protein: CASSEFTDQGTEAFF.

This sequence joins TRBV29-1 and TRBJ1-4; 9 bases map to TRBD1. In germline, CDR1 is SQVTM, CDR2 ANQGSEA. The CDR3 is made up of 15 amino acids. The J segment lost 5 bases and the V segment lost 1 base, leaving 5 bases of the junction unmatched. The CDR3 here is CSVEGPGTGNEKLFF. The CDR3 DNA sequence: TGCAGCGTTGAAGGTCCCGGGACAGGGAATGAAAAACTGTTTTTT.

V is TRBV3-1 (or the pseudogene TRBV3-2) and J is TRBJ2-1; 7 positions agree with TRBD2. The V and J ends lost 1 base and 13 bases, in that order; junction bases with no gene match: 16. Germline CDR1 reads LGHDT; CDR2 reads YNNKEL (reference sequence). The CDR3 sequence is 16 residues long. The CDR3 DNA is TGTGCCAGCAGCCAAGTACTACTAGCGACCCAGGGAGAACAGTTCTTC. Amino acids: CASSQVLLATQGEQFF.

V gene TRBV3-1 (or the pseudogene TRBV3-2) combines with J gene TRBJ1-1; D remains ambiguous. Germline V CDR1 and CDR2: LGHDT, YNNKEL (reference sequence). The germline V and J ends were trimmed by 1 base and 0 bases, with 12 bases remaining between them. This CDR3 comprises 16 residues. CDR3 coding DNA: TGTGCCAGCAGCCAAGTTGGTCCGGCGGTGAACACTGAAGCTTTCTTT. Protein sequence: CASSQVGPAVNTEAFF.

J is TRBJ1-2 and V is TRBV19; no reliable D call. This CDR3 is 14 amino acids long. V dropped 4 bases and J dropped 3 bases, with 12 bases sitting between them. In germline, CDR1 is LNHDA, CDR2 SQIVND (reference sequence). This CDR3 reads CASSTSVNYYGYTF. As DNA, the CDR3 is TGTGCCAGTAGTACCTCAGTGAATTACTATGGCTACACCTTC.

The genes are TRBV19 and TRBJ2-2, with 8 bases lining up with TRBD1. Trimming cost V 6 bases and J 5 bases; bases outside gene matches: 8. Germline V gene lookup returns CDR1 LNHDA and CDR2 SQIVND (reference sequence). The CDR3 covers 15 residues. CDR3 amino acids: CASRPQQGATGELFF. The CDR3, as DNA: TGTGCCAGTAGACCCCAGCAGGGGGCAACCGGGGAGCTGTTTTTT.

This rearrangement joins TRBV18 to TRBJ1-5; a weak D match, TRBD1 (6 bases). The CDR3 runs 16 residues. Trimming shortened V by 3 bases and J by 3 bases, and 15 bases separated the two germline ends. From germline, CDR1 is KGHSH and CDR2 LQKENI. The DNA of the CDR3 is TGTGCCAGCTCACCGCCCGGACAGTTAATCAATCAGCCCCAGCATTTT. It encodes CASSPPGQLINQPQHF. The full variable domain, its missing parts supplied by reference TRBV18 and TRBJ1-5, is NAGVMQNPRHLVRRRGQEARLRCSPMKGHSHVYWYRQLPEEGLKFMVYLQKENIIDESGMPKERFSAEFPKEGPSILRIQQVVRGDSAAYFCASSPPGQLINQPQHFGDGTRLSIL.

CDR3 nucleotides: TGCGCCAGCACCCGCGGCACTGAAGCTTTCTTT. Amino acids: CASTRGTEAFF. This chain joins TRBV10-2 and TRBJ1-1; no reliable D call. The CDR3 loop spans 11 amino acids. V was shortened by 7 bases and J by 4 bases, with 7 bases between the two germline ends. CDR1 WSHSY and CDR2 SAAADI come from the germline V gene.

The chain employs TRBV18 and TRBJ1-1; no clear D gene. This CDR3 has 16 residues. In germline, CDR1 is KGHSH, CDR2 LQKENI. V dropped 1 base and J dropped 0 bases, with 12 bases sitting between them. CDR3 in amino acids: CASSPRAHRMNTEAFF. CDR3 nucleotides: TGTGCCAGCTCACCACGGGCCCACCGGATGAACACTGAAGCTTTCTTT.

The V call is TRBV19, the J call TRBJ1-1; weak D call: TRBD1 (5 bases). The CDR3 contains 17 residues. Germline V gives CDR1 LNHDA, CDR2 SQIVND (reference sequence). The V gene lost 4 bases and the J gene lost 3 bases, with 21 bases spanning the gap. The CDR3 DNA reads TGTGCCAGTAGTAGTCGGTTGATGACCAGGGCTTACACTGAAGCTTTCTTT. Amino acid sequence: CASSSRLMTRAYTEAFF.

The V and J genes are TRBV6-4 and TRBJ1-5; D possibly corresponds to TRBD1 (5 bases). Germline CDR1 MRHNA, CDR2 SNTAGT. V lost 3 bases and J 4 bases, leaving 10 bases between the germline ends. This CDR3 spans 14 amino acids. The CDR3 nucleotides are TGTGCCAGCAGTGAGTCCGGGGGAAATCAGCCCCAGCATTTT. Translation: CASSESGGNQPQHF.

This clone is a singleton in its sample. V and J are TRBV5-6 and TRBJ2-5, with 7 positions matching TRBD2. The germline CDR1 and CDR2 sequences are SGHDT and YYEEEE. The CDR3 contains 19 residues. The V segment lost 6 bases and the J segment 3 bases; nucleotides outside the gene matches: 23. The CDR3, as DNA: TGTGCCAGCACCCGAGGGGTCCGGGGGGTAGGAGGCCGCAAAGAGACCCAGTACTTC. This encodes CASTRGVRGVGGRKETQYF.

The CDR3 bases are TGTGCCAGCAGTTACTCGGAGGGGGCGAATGGCTACACCTTC. Translating gives CASSYSEGANGYTF. The genes are TRBV6-5 and TRBJ1-2; 7 bases fit TRBD1. Germline CDR1 MNHEY, CDR2 SVGAGI. V lost 0 bases to trimming and J lost 6 bases; unmatched junction nucleotides: 4. CDR3 length: 14 amino acids.

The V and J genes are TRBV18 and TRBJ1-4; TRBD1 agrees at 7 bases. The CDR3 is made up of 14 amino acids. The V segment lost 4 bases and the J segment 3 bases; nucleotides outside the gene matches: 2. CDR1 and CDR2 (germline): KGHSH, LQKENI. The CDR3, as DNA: TGTGCCAGCTCACAGGACAGGTCTAATGAAAAACTGTTTTTT. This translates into CASSQDRSNEKLFF.

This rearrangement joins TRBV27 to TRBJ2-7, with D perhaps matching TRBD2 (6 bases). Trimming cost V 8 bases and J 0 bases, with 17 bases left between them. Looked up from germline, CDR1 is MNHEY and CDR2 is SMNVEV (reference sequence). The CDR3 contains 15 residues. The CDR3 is CASLPWGGLSYEQYF. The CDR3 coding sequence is TGTGCCAGCCTCCCCTGGGGAGGCCTCTCCTACGAGCAGTACTTC.

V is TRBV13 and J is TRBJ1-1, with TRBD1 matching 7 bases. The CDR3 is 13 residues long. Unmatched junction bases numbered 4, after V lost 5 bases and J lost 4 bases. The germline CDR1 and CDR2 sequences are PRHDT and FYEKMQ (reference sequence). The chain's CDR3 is CASSGYRGTEAFF. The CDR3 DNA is TGTGCCAGCAGCGGTTACAGGGGCACTGAAGCTTTCTTT.